This TCR beta chain was retrieved from a study of cytomegalovirus exposure and HLA in healthy donors. This clone has only a few counts. 60 Vbeta and 13 Jbeta primers were used in PCR. Methods used by the authors: Around 10 million of the about 80 million unique TCR beta chains counted in a later analysis were shared. This table comes from immunoSEQ multiplex PCR, and its TCRdb copy is limited to in-frame clones, with some not included. V, J and clone size are those of that table, while D and trimming were read from the DNA. The table records about 240,000 clones, approximately 81% of them present only once. Germline-derived CDR1 and CDR2 are SEHNR and FQNEAQ (reference sequence). This CDR3 is 12 amino acids long. Trimming removed 6 bases from V and 2 bases from J, with 5 bases in between.

This receptor was obtained from a girl aged 2-15 years in good health and CMV-seronegative. The chain carries TRBV7-9 and TRBJ1-3; D remains unclear. Specimen: PBMCs. The CDR3, as DNA: TGTGCCAGCAGGGCGGCTGGAAACACCATATATTTT. This sequence encodes CASRAAGNTIYF.